Shown below are 25 T cell receptor beta chains from a single sample sequenced in a study of shared clonotypes between healthy human individuals. Repertoires were generated with immunoSEQ multiplex PCR, while TCRdb's copy carries only in-frame clones and drops some. The sample shows about 490,000 clones, about 84% of them seen only once. The sequenced sample was PBMCs. The receptors derive from a woman aged 40 to 50 in good health. Some clones in this sample may be carry-over from other donors' samples.

CDR3 sequence: CASSKETSDTYEQYF. Written as DNA, the CDR3 is TGTGCCAGCAGCAAAGAAACTAGCGACACCTACGAGCAGTACTTC. This chain uses TRBV21-1 with TRBJ2-7; the table's D call of TRBD2 was not tested on the DNA. TRBV21-1 is flagged as a pseudogene. This CDR3 has 15 amino acids.

The chain uses TRBV7-3 and TRBJ2-2, with 10 bases matching TRBD2. The length of the CDR3 is 16 residues. V lost 8 bases and J lost 3; bases outside the gene matches: 9. CDR1 is SGHTA and CDR2 is FQGTGA in the germline V gene. The CDR3 nucleotides are TGTGCCAGCGGGGGAGCGGGAGGGCCCGACACCGGGGAGCTGTTTTTT. Amino acids: CASGGAGGPDTGELFF.

About this clone: Since a far larger clone is one base different, this is likely a read error. Other DNA variants within this sample encode the same CDR3. The chain is built from TRBV6-1 and TRBJ1-5; the match to TRBD1 covers 7 bases. CDR1 is MNHNS, CDR2 SASEGT, per germline. The CDR3 has 14 amino acids. CDR3 loop: CASSDRASNQPQHF. In nucleotides, the CDR3 is TGTGCTAGCAGCGACAGGGCTTCCAATCAGCCCCAGCATTTT.

Concerning this clone itself: One junction end does not reproduce the germline sequence, and a read error may be involved. The V gene is TRBV19, the J gene TRBJ1-1, with TRBD1 as a possible D gene (6 bases). Germline V gene data show CDR1 as LNHDA and CDR2 as SQIVND (reference sequence). This CDR3 has 12 residues. The CDR3 sequence: CASSRGDTEAFF. The CDR3, as DNA: TGTGCCAGCAGTAGGGGGGACACTGAAGCTTTCTTT.

The rearrangement joins TRBV2 to TRBJ2-5; either TRBD1 or TRBD2 may supply D (5 bases each). Germline values: CDR1 SNHLY, CDR2 FYNNEI. Trimming took 5 bases from V and 2 from J, leaving 15 bases between them. This CDR3 has 15 amino acids. CDR3 in DNA: TGTGCCAGCAGTATGTGGGGGAGCGCACAAGAGACCCAGTACTTC. Its protein product is CASSMWGSAQETQYF.

V usage is TRBV19 and J usage is TRBJ1-2, with TRBD1 identical over 10 bases. V was pared by 5 bases and J by 3 bases, with 6 bases of the junction left unmatched. Germline V gives CDR1 LNHDA, CDR2 SQIVND (reference sequence). CDR3 length equals 15 residues. The CDR3 sequence is CASSRMTGGDYGYTF. CDR3 DNA sequence: TGTGCCAGTAGTCGAATGACAGGGGGCGACTATGGCTACACCTTC. Complete variable domain (other parts from reference TRBV19 and TRBJ1-2): DGGITQSPKYLFRKEGQNVTLSCEQNLNHDAMYWYRQDPGQGLRLIYYSQIVNDFQKGDIAEGYSVSREKKESFPLTVTSAQKNPTAFYLCASSRMTGGDYGYTFGSGTRLTVV.

The rearrangement joins TRBV5-4 to TRBJ2-1; D is perhaps TRBD1 (5 bases). With 0 bases removed from V and 2 bases from J, the gap between germline ends came to 12 bases. There are 16 residues in the CDR3. The germline V gene encodes CDR1 SGHNT and CDR2 YYREEE (reference sequence). The CDR3 loop is CASSLEGVPAYNEQFF. CDR3 in DNA: TGTGCCAGCAGCTTGGAAGGGGTCCCGGCCTACAATGAGCAGTTCTTC.

This clone has ten or more counts. Other DNA variants within this sample encode the same CDR3. This chain links TRBV30 with TRBJ2-5; D uncertain. Trimming removed 3 bases at V and 2 bases at J, with 7 bases between. This CDR3 has 12 residues. Germline-derived CDR1 and CDR2 are GTSNPN and SVGIG (reference sequence). The DNA of the CDR3 is TGTGCCTGGAGATTCCCACAAGAGACCCAGTACTTC. Its translation: CAWRFPQETQYF.

This clone has just one count. V and J are TRBV9 and TRBJ2-5, with TRBD2 identical over 11 bases. The CDR3 length is 15 residues. J was trimmed by 4 bases and V by 0 bases; bases with no gene match: 2. Germline CDR1 reads SGDLS; CDR2 reads YYNGEE. The CDR3 loop is CASSVGLAGGETQYF. CDR3 in DNA: TGTGCCAGCAGCGTAGGTCTAGCGGGAGGAGAGACCCAGTACTTC. The whole variable domain, filled in from reference TRBV9 and TRBJ2-5, reads DSGVTQTPKHLITATGQRVTLRCSPRSGDLSVYWYQQSLDQGLQFLIQYYNGEERAKGNILERFSAQQFPDLHSELNLSSLELGDSALYFCASSVGLAGGETQYFGPGTRLLVL.

This clone was picked up a small number of times. This chain joins TRBV21-1 and TRBJ2-7; the tabulated D call, TRBD2, remains unverified against the DNA. TRBV21-1 is a documented pseudogene. The CDR3 is 12 residues long. The CDR3 loop is CASTGTHYEQYF. DNA of the CDR3: TGTGCCAGCACCGGGACTCACTACGAGCAGTACTTC.

This clone came up many times. A read error is likely here: a far larger clone is one base away. This chain joins TRBV6-1 and TRBJ2-7, with 9 nucleotides matching TRBD1. Germline V gene lookup returns CDR1 MNHNS and CDR2 SASEGT. Trimming took 11 bases from V and 2 from J; bases not matched to a gene: 4. CDR3 length: 12 residues. This CDR3 is CAGGTGTYEQYF. The CDR3 DNA sequence: TGTGCCGGCGGGACAGGGACCTACGAGCAGTACTTC.

Notes on this clone: A far larger clone is one base from this, pointing to a likely read error. Other DNA sequences in this specimen translate into the identical CDR3. The chain recombines TRBV5-1 with TRBJ2-7; D may be TRBD1 (6 bases). Trimming removed 4 bases at V and 2 bases at J, with 13 bases between. This CDR3 has 14 amino acids. Germline CDR1 SGHRS, CDR2 YFSETQ. CDR3 coding DNA: TGCGCCAGCAGCCGACAGACAGGAGCCTACGAGCAGTACTTC. Translating gives CASSRQTGAYEQYF.

This chain links TRBV4-3 with TRBJ2-7; a possible D gene is TRBD2 (6 bases). Germline V gene sequence: CDR1 LGHNA, CDR2 YSLEER. Trimming removed 0 bases at V and 2 bases at J, with 11 bases between. This CDR3 contains 15 residues. CDR3 loop: CASSQDYLATYEQYF. The CDR3 nucleotides are TGCGCCAGCAGCCAAGATTATCTAGCGACCTACGAGCAGTACTTC.

The chain joins TRBV7-9 to TRBJ2-5; weak D call: TRBD1 (5 bases). The CDR3 runs 13 residues. Trimming shortened V by 4 bases and J by 2 bases, and 8 bases separated the two germline ends. Per the germline V gene, CDR1 is SEHNR and CDR2 is FQNEAQ (reference sequence). The CDR3 DNA sequence: TGTGCCAGCAGCTACCGACAGCAAGAGACCCAGTACTTC. Protein: CASSYRQQETQYF.

This chain connects TRBV19 to TRBJ2-5, with TRBD2 matching over 13 bases. V dropped 5 bases and J dropped 4; count of bases not matched to a gene: 7. CDR3 length equals 16 residues. Germline CDR1 and CDR2: LNHDA and SQIVND (reference sequence). This CDR3 reads CASSSRTSGSGETQYF. CDR3 coding DNA: TGTGCCAGTAGTTCGAGGACTAGCGGGAGTGGAGAGACCCAGTACTTC.

The chain has TRBV29-1 and TRBJ2-1; 11 bases line up with TRBD2. V shed 8 bases and J 1 base; nucleotides not matched to a gene: 4. Germline CDR1 SQVTM, CDR2 ANQGSEA. CDR3 length equals 14 residues. CDR3 loop: CSLRLAGSYNEQFF. The CDR3 bases are TGCAGCTTACGACTAGCGGGATCCTACAATGAGCAGTTCTTC.

On this clone itself: The likely explanation is a read error, given a far larger clone one base away. J is TRBJ2-7 and V is TRBV4-3; D call uncertain. The CDR3 loop spans 15 amino acids. V was pared by 0 bases and J by 2 bases, with 11 bases between. Germline V CDR1 and CDR2: LGHNA, YSLEER. The CDR3 DNA is TGCGCCAGCAGCCAAGATACCCAGTGCCCCTACGAGCAGTACTTC. Residues: CASSQDTQCPYEQYF.

The chain joins TRBV18 to TRBJ1-2, with D possibly matching TRBD1 (6 bases). Looked up from germline, CDR1 is KGHSH and CDR2 is LQKENI. V shed 2 bases and J shed 1 base, with 8 bases lying between them. The CDR3 length is 14 residues. The CDR3 spells CASSPGGDNYGYTF. The CDR3 nucleotides read TGTGCCAGCTCACCAGGGGGCGATAACTATGGCTACACCTTC.

V usage is TRBV5-1 and J usage is TRBJ2-7; possibly TRBD2 for D (5 bases). V was pared by 1 base and J by 4 bases, with 9 bases between. The length of the CDR3 is 13 residues. Germline V gene lookup returns CDR1 SGHRS and CDR2 YFSETQ. The CDR3, as DNA: TGCGCCAGCAGCTTGATGGGAGCTTACGAGCAGTACTTC. Its protein is CASSLMGAYEQYF.

J is TRBJ2-1 and V is TRBV28; 9 bases match TRBD2. This CDR3 is built from 15 residues. Per germline, CDR1 MDHEN and CDR2 SYDVKM. With 7 bases clipped from V and 4 bases from J, the junction kept 8 bases outside the gene matches. The CDR3 DNA is TGTGCCAGCACCCAACTAGCGGGCCGTTACAATGAGCAGTTCTTC. It specifies CASTQLAGRYNEQFF. The full variable domain, with the rest looked up from reference TRBV28 and TRBJ2-1, is DVKVTQSSRYLVKRTGEKVFLECVQDMDHENMFWYRQDPGLGLRLIYFSYDVKMKEKGDIPEGYSVSREKKERFSLILESASTNQTSMYLCASTQLAGRYNEQFFGPGTRLTVL.

This chain connects TRBV7-9 to TRBJ2-1; 13 bases agree with TRBD2. The V segment lost 6 bases and the J segment 3 bases; nucleotides outside the gene matches: 5. The CDR3 covers 16 residues. Germline V gene sequence: CDR1 SEHNR, CDR2 FQNEAQ (reference sequence). Written as DNA, the CDR3 is TGTGCCAGCAGGCCCGGACTAGCGGGGGACTACAATGAGCAGTTCTTC. It encodes CASRPGLAGDYNEQFF. The full variable domain, rest sourced from reference TRBV7-9 and TRBJ2-1, is DTGVSQNPRHKITKRGQNVTFRCDPISEHNRLYWYRQTLGQGPEFLTYFQNEAQLEKSRLLSDRFSAERPKGSFSTLEIQRTEQGDSAMYLCASRPGLAGDYNEQFFGPGTRLTVL.

The CDR3 region is CASGAGELFF. The CDR3 DNA follows: TGTGCCAGCGGGGCCGGGGAGCTGTTTTTT. V gene TRBV6-6 combines with J gene TRBJ2-2; D ambiguous. The CDR3 runs 10 residues. Germline assignment: CDR1 MNHNY and CDR2 SVGAGI (reference sequence). Trimming took off 8 bases at V and 6 bases at J, with 4 bases between the two ends.

This chain links TRBV19 with TRBJ2-3; 9 bases align to TRBD1. The CDR3 consists of 16 residues. V shed 1 base, J shed 4 bases, and the junction held 6 bases outside the gene matches. Germline CDR1 and CDR2: LNHDA and SQIVND (reference sequence). The CDR3 DNA is TGTGCCAGTAGTATAGGGACAGGGGAGGCTGCAGATACGCAGTATTTT. This gives the protein CASSIGTGEAADTQYF.

In the case of this clone: A far larger clone is just one base off, so this is likely a read error. J is TRBJ1-1 and V is TRBV30; no firm D call. The CDR3 extends over 16 amino acids. V lost 4 bases and J lost 7, with 25 bases in between. Germline loops: CDR1 GTSNPN, CDR2 SVGIG (reference sequence). The CDR3, as DNA: TGTGCCTGGATGCCGAAGTTAGGACCCGGCGGGGATGAAGCTTTCTTT. Protein: CAWMPKLGPGGDEAFF.

In regard to this clone: This probably arose from a read error, given a far larger clone one base away. This chain links TRBV19 with TRBJ1-5; no definite D call. Germline-derived CDR1 and CDR2 are LNHDA and SQIVND (reference sequence). CDR3 size: 15 residues. Trimming removed 3 bases from V and 6 bases from J, with 15 bases in between. For the CDR3, the DNA is TGTGCCAGTAGTATTCCGGGCATAATGGCTCAGCCCCAGCATTTT. Protein product: CASSIPGIMAQPQHF.